Sequencing of this T cell receptor (beta chain) was carried out in a study of T-cell memory formation after mild COVID-19. Study background: The two donors had largely donor-specific TCR clusters.

Study-wide results and limits: Among CD4+ contracting clones, most were CM and EM, and CD8+ ones EMRA. There were some responding clones in pre-infection memory, which suggested that cross-reactive memory had joined.

Of note for this clonotype: Its antigen is undetermined.

The CDR3 spans 11 residues. The germline CDR1 and CDR2 sequences are SGHDN and FVKESK. V lost 0 bases and J 9 bases, leaving 6 bases between the germline ends. With constant-segment primers, 5'RACE yielded cDNA libraries of TCR alpha and TCR beta that carried sample barcodes and UMIs. TCRdb redid the calling of the 5' RACE reads with MiXCR, one entry per CDR3 protein. The sample holds roughly 600,000 distinct CDR3 sequences, more than 15% seen once. Specimen: PBMCs or a T cell subset sorted from them (not recorded which). The sequence was obtained from an adult woman who had mild COVID-19 (a few samples of this study predate the infection). Cell type and time point are not known. This rearrangement joins TRBV14 to TRBJ2-7; no reliable D call. CDR3 nucleotide sequence: TGTGCCAGCAGCCAAGATCGCAGGCAGTACTTC. It specifies CASSQDRRQYF.